This T cell receptor beta chain emerged from a study of cytomegalovirus exposure and HLA in healthy donors. There are 14 residues in the CDR3. Germline V gene sequence: CDR1 MNHEY, CDR2 SVGAGI. V lost 2 bases to trimming and J lost 0 bases, with 7 bases between them. The PCR had 60 Vbeta and 13 Jbeta primers. Generated by immunoSEQ multiplex PCR, the TCRdb table keeps only in-frame clones and is missing some. The data contain 120,000 or so clones, around 80% of them singletons. V and J are TRBV6-5 and TRBJ1-1, with D uncertain. The sequencing input was PBMCs. This TCR came from a human donor in good health. The DNA for the CDR3 is TGTGCCAGCAGTTACGGTGTAGTGAACACTGAAGCTTTCTTT. This translates into CASSYGVVNTEAFF.